A selection of T cell receptor beta chains follows, all from one sample in a study of shared clonotypes between healthy human individuals. The method was immunoSEQ multiplex PCR; TCRdb's version includes in-frame clones alone and lacks a portion of them. This sample carries 1.4 million or so clones, approximately 98.5% of them seen once, and the ten largest clones take over 0.3%. Sample: naive CD4+ T cells sorted from blood. Receptors originate from a man aged 25-45 years in good health. Each CDR3 is given with its conserved first and last residue. A D gene is named only where the DNA matches it firmly. Size tells how often a clone was seen (once, few, many) or the class of an expanded clone, and some rows leave it out.

J: TRBJ1-1; D: TRBD1; V: TRBV5-1; size: -; CDR3: CASSRNPRQGLNTEAFF; DNA: TGCGCCAGCAGCAGAAACCCCAGACAGGGTCTGAACACTGAAGCTTTCTTT
J: TRBJ1-4; D: -; V: TRBV5-4; size: once; CDR3: CASSLAGGLEKLFF; DNA: TGTGCCAGCAGCTTGGCAGGAGGGTTGGAAAAACTGTTTTTT
J: TRBJ1-1; D: -; V: TRBV6-1; size: once; CDR3: CASSPLNTEAFF; DNA: TGTGCCAGCAGTCCTTTGAACACTGAAGCTTTCTTT
J: TRBJ2-3; D: -; V: TRBV6-1; size: once; CDR3: CASSRTESTDTQYF; DNA: TGTGCCAGCAGCCGGACGGAAAGCACAGATACGCAGTATTTT
J: TRBJ2-3; D: TRBD2; V: TRBV6-1; size: -; CDR3: CASSERGKSHTQYF; DNA: TGTGCCAGCAGTGAGCGGGGGAAGTCACATACGCAGTATTTT
J: TRBJ2-5; D: -; V: TRBV18; size: -; CDR3: CASSPQAGQETQYF; DNA: TGTGCCAGCTCACCACAAGCGGGCCAAGAGACCCAGTACTTC
J: TRBJ2-1; D: -; V: TRBV5-6; size: -; CDR3: CASSLPGRNNEQFF; DNA: TGTGCCAGCAGCTTACCGGGGCGAAACAATGAGCAGTTCTTC
J: TRBJ1-2; D: -; V: TRBV29-1; size: -; CDR3: CSAQTDYGYTF; DNA: TGCAGCGCTCAGACAGACTATGGCTACACCTTC
J: TRBJ1-2; D: -; V: TRBV11-2; size: -; CDR3: CASSLPGSNYGYTF; DNA: TGTGCCAGCAGCTTACCCGGCTCTAACTATGGCTACACCTTC
J: TRBJ2-1; D: -; V: TRBV2; size: -; CDR3: CASSEAGDWLYNEQFF; DNA: TGTGCCAGCAGTGAAGCGGGGGACTGGCTATACAATGAGCAGTTCTTC
J: TRBJ2-3; D: -; V: TRBV7-3; size: -; CDR3: CASSPTLGRTDTQYF; DNA: TGTGCCAGCAGCCCCACCTTAGGGCGCACAGATACGCAGTATTTT
J: TRBJ2-3; D: TRBD2; V: TRBV5-1; size: -; CDR3: CASSLVSGRDTQYF; DNA: TGCGCCAGCAGCTTGGTTAGCGGGAGGGATACGCAGTATTTT
J: TRBJ1-1; D: -; V: TRBV6-5; size: -; CDR3: CASSYSSSGYTEAFF; DNA: TGTGCCAGCAGTTACTCGAGTTCAGGATACACTGAAGCTTTCTTT
J: TRBJ1-1; D: TRBD1; V: TRBV30; size: -; CDR3: CAWSVRRGYTEAFF; DNA: TGTGCCTGGAGTGTACGCAGGGGGTACACTGAAGCTTTCTTT
J: TRBJ2-4; D: -; V: TRBV7-6; size: -; CDR3: CASSPTPVPNIQYF; DNA: TGTGCCAGCAGCCCAACGCCAGTGCCAAACATTCAGTACTTC
J: TRBJ2-7; D: TRBD1; V: TRBV15; size: -; CDR3: CATSRVDREQYF; DNA: TGTGCCACCAGCAGAGTGGACAGGGAGCAGTACTTC
J: TRBJ2-5; D: -; V: TRBV14; size: -; CDR3: CASSRRIGLEETQYF; DNA: TGTGCCAGCAGCCGTCGAATCGGTCTCGAAGAGACCCAGTACTTC
J: TRBJ2-1; D: -; V: TRBV29-1; size: -; CDR3: CSVGGTAYNEQFF; DNA: TGCAGCGTTGGCGGGACAGCCTACAATGAGCAGTTCTTC
J: TRBJ2-7; D: TRBD1; V: TRBV28; size: -; CDR3: CATKDRSSYEQYF; DNA: TGTGCCACCAAGGACAGGTCCTCCTACGAGCAGTACTTC
J: TRBJ2-3; D: TRBD2; V: TRBV29-1; size: -; CDR3: CSVTQLARTDTQYF; DNA: TGCAGCGTTACCCAACTAGCGCGCACAGATACGCAGTATTTT
J: TRBJ2-1; D: TRBD1; V: TRBV5-1; size: -; CDR3: CASSLFLRDRGGGGVRFF; DNA: TGCGCCAGCAGCTTGTTCCTCCGGGACAGGGGTGGAGGAGGTGTTCGGTTCTTC
J: TRBJ1-2; D: -; V: TRBV9; size: -; CDR3: CASSTQGQVNYGYTF; DNA: TGTGCCAGCAGCACACAAGGGCAGGTGAACTATGGCTACACCTTC
J: TRBJ1-5; D: -; V: TRBV7-9; size: -; CDR3: CASSLSGGGDQPQHF; DNA: TGTGCCAGCAGTTTATCCGGAGGGGGTGATCAGCCCCAGCATTTT
J: TRBJ2-3; D: TRBD2; V: TRBV5-1; size: -; CDR3: CASKLAGGTDTQYF; DNA: TGCGCCAGTAAACTAGCGGGAGGTACAGATACGCAGTATTTT
J: TRBJ2-4; D: -; V: TRBV5-1; size: -; CDR3: CASSSASASSLLAKNIQYF; DNA: TGCGCCAGCAGCTCTGCTAGCGCATCTTCTCTTTTAGCCAAAAACATTCAGTACTTC